The 18 T cell receptor beta chains below come from one sample, sequenced in a study of radiotherapy plus CTLA-4 blockade in lung cancer. Profiled with immunoSEQ multiplex PCR; TCRdb holds only in-frame clones, not every one. The sample includes 40,000 to 50,000 clones, 82% of them seen just once. The input for sequencing was peripheral blood, taken from a patient treated with radiotherapy plus ipilimumab. Receptor source: a human donor with non-small cell lung cancer who had stable disease on radiotherapy plus ipilimumab.

The chain links TRBV21-1 to TRBJ2-1; the listed D gene, TRBD1, was not tested against the DNA. TRBV21-1 is marked as a pseudogene. The CDR3 loop spans 18 amino acids. The CDR3 nucleotides are TGTGCCAGCCCCGGAGTTGAGCAGGGGAGAACCGTTGACAATGAGCAGTTCTTC. It yields the protein CASPGVEQGRTVDNEQFF.

This clone was observed a handful of times. The chain is built from TRBV2 and TRBJ2-6; weak D call: TRBD2 (6 bases). This CDR3 spans 16 amino acids. Per germline, CDR1 SNHLY and CDR2 FYNNEI. Deletions cut 10 bases from V and 3 bases from J, with 19 bases between. The CDR3 DNA reads as TGTGCCAACGGCGTGGGTGGAGGGGTTGGGGCCAACGTCCTGACTTTC. Protein sequence: CANGVGGGVGANVLTF.

The chain employs TRBV5-1 and TRBJ2-7; TRBD1 aligns across 7 bases. The CDR3 consists of 13 residues. The junction had 2 bases not matched to a gene; V was cut back by 3 bases and J by 2 bases. The germline V gene encodes CDR1 SGHRS and CDR2 YFSETQ. DNA of the CDR3: TGCGCCAGCAGCTCGGGACAGACCTACGAGCAGTACTTC. Protein: CASSSGQTYEQYF.

The J gene is TRBJ1-5, the V gene TRBV12-2. TRBV12-2 is a pseudogene segment. There are 14 residues in the CDR3. This CDR3 is CASRGGGRLQPQHF. The CDR3 DNA is TGTGCAAGCAGGGGCGGGGGCCGTTTACAGCCCCAGCATTTT.

CDR3: CASSLPQETQYF. CDR3 in DNA: TGTGCCAGCAGCCTACCACAAGAGACCCAGTACTTC. The chain has TRBV7-9 and TRBJ2-5; D remains unclear. Trimming took 5 bases from V and 2 from J, leaving 6 bases between them. CDR3 length equals 12 residues. In germline, CDR1 is SEHNR, CDR2 FQNEAQ (reference sequence).

The gene calls are TRBV19 and TRBJ1-1; perhaps TRBD1 as D (6 bases). This CDR3 region has 13 residues. V lost 4 bases and J 5 bases, leaving 11 bases between the germline ends. Germline V gene sequence: CDR1 LNHDA, CDR2 SQIVND (reference sequence). The CDR3 nucleotides are TGTGCCAGTAGTACAGGGGTAGGGACTGAAGCTTTCTTT. Its protein is CASSTGVGTEAFF.

The chain uses TRBV30 and TRBJ1-2; D gene ambiguous. The V end was cut by 1 base, the J end by 4 bases, with 10 bases between. CDR1 is GTSNPN, CDR2 SVGIG, per germline (reference sequence). The CDR3 contains 13 residues. The DNA of the CDR3 is TGTGCCTGGAGTGCGGAAGGACTCTATGGCTACACCTTC. As protein: CAWSAEGLYGYTF.

V and J are TRBV2 and TRBJ1-4; a weak D match, TRBD1 (6 bases). Germline V gene lookup returns CDR1 SNHLY and CDR2 FYNNEI. V was pared by 2 bases and J by 4 bases, with 14 bases between. CDR3 length: 16 amino acids. As DNA, the CDR3 is TGTGCCAGCAGTGAAAGTGGACAGTCATATAATGAAAAACTGTTTTTT. It translates to CASSESGQSYNEKLFF.

The chain employs TRBV6-6 and TRBJ2-1; the match to TRBD2 covers 7 bases. The CDR3 sequence is 14 residues long. V trimming: 11 bases; J trimming: 4 bases; junction bases outside the gene matches: 11. Germline loops: CDR1 MNHNY, CDR2 SVGAGI (reference sequence). The CDR3 nucleotides read TGTGCCTCGAAGGCGGGAGAAAGTTACAATGAGCAGTTCTTC. This encodes CASKAGESYNEQFF.

This clone has only one observation. The chain is built from TRBV5-1 and TRBJ2-1; a weak D match, TRBD1 (6 bases). CDR1 SGHRS and CDR2 YFSETQ come from the germline V gene. The CDR3 loop spans 16 amino acids. V lost 3 bases, J lost 4 bases, and 17 bases lay in between. The CDR3 DNA reads as TGCGCCAGCAGCTCGGACAGTTCAAAGGGGTACAATGAGCAGTTCTTC. It codes for CASSSDSSKGYNEQFF.

The gene calls are TRBV15 and TRBJ2-1; 8 bases agree with TRBD2. V trimming: 1 base; J trimming: 0 bases; junction bases outside the gene matches: 5. CDR1 and CDR2 from the germline V gene are LNHNV and YYDKDF (reference sequence). The length of the CDR3 is 17 residues. CDR3 amino acids: CATSRGGSGTSYNEQFF. In DNA form, the CDR3 reads TGTGCCACCAGCAGAGGGGGTAGCGGGACCTCCTACAATGAGCAGTTCTTC.

This clone was detected once. V is TRBV7-8 and J is TRBJ2-2, with 7 bases aligning to TRBD1. The CDR3 has 15 amino acids. Per the germline V gene, CDR1 is SGHVS and CDR2 is FQNEAQ. J lost 5 bases, V lost 2 bases, and 5 bases had no gene match. The CDR3 spells CASSLRGGETGELFF. CDR3 in DNA: TGTGCCAGCAGCTTAAGAGGGGGCGAAACCGGGGAGCTGTTTTTT.

This clone showed up just once. This chain joins TRBV4-2 and TRBJ2-7; no clear D gene. V gave up 0 bases and J gave up 4 bases, with 7 bases separating them. The CDR3 covers 13 residues. Germline V gene lookup returns CDR1 LGHNA and CDR2 YNFKEQ. CDR3 coding DNA: TGTGCCAGCAGCCAAGATCGCCAGTACGAGCAGTACTTC. Protein: CASSQDRQYEQYF.

The rearrangement links TRBV29-1 to TRBJ2-3; 9 bases are a match to TRBD1. V shed 1 base, J shed 3 bases, and the junction held 2 bases outside the gene matches. Germline CDR1 SQVTM, CDR2 ANQGSEA. The CDR3 runs to 14 residues. The CDR3 nucleotides are TGCAGCGTTGAAGGACAGGGGGTGACAGATACGCAGTATTTT. Translating gives CSVEGQGVTDTQYF.

The rearrangement links TRBV27 to TRBJ2-6, with 10 bases lining up with TRBD2. The CDR3 totals 18 residues. The junction had 12 bases not matched to a gene; V was cut back by 10 bases and J by 0 bases. Germline values: CDR1 MNHEY, CDR2 SMNVEV (reference sequence). CDR3 coding DNA: TGTGCCACGAATCCCCGACTAGCGGGTCCCTCTGGGGCCAACGTCCTGACTTTC. Protein sequence: CATNPRLAGPSGANVLTF.

V and J are TRBV10-1 and TRBJ2-1; 11 bases agree with TRBD2. V shed 7 bases and J 1 base; nucleotides not matched to a gene: 18. CDR1 is WNHNN, CDR2 SYGVQD, per germline (reference sequence). The CDR3 is made up of 20 amino acids. DNA of the CDR3: TGCGCCAGCATCGACCCGTTGGGACTAGCGGCCCTAACATCCTACAATGAGCAGTTCTTC. It translates to CASIDPLGLAALTSYNEQFF.

This chain uses TRBV23-1 with TRBJ1-1; D remains unclear. TRBV23-1 is known as an ORF, though its function is uncertain. The length of the CDR3 is 9 residues. Trimming took off 10 bases at V and 5 bases at J, with 5 bases between the two ends. CDR3 in DNA: TGCGCCAATTCTACTGAAGCTTTCTTT. It is translated as CANSTEAFF.

The J gene is TRBJ1-5, the V gene TRBV7-2; D unclear. The CDR3 is 15 amino acids. Trimming took off 5 bases at V and 7 bases at J, with 18 bases between the two ends. CDR1 is SGHTA, CDR2 FQGNSA, per germline. The CDR3 bases are TGTGCCAGCAGCCCCTCCGGGCCTCCGGGACAGCCCCAGCATTTT. This codes for CASSPSGPPGQPQHF.